This T cell receptor beta chain was sequenced in a study of OX40 agonist ivuxolimab in advanced cancers. Study background: Patients undergoing dose escalation presented with hepatocellular carcinoma, melanoma, renal cell or head and neck cancer. Findings and caveats of the study: Some nonresponders also had low normalized T-cell clonal expansion. Averaged across samples, CD8+ T cells carried more expanded clones than CD4+ did.

Comments on this clone: The antigen remains undetermined.

The repertoire was sequenced with immunoSEQ multiplex PCR; TCRdb's copy has only in-frame clones and lacks some. Altogether over 45,000 clones are present, more than 85% being singletons, with the ten largest covering less than 40%. Peripheral blood came from all dose cohorts at three timepoints. Germline lookup yields CDR1 SGHDT and CDR2 YYEEEE. Trimming pared 3 bases from V and 1 base from J, leaving 7 bases between. This CDR3 comprises 13 residues. Source: CD4+ or CD8+ T cells sorted from blood, taken in a trial of the OX40 agonist ivuxolimab. The rearrangement joins TRBV5-6 to TRBJ1-1; D call uncertain. The TCR comes from an adult with an advanced solid tumor such as melanoma, head and neck, liver or kidney cancer. The DNA of the CDR3 is TGTGCCAGCAGCTACGGTCAGAACACTGAAGCTTTCTTT. It translates to CASSYGQNTEAFF.